The clone carrying this TCR beta chain has just a few counts. The antigen is unknown. The data were obtained in a study of beta chain features in type 1 diabetes. V lost 3 bases, J lost 3 bases, and 12 bases stayed unmatched. Germline CDR1 reads LNHNV; CDR2 reads YYDKDF (reference sequence). There are 18 residues in the CDR3. Whole-study findings and limits: For patients and controls alike, PCR might favor shorter templates to the same degree.

Every isolated RNA sample was fully reverse transcribed, so sequencing captured expressed TCRB transcripts. Sequencing used immunoSEQ multiplex PCR; TCRdb keeps in-frame clones, though not all of them. The sample has approximately 140,000 clones, 6.9% seen once. This clonotype originated in a woman aged 30 to 39 in good health. The rearrangement joins TRBV15 to TRBJ2-5, with 11 positions matching TRBD1. The specimen sequenced was central memory CD4+ T cells from blood. The CDR3 DNA is TGTGCCACCAGCAGGCAGCTCCTCGGGACAGGGGGGGAAGAGACCCAGTACTTC. Its protein is CATSRQLLGTGGEETQYF.